The 26 T cell receptor beta chains listed next were all sequenced from one sample in a study of blood T cell repertoires in COVID-19. Clones were sequenced by immunoSEQ multiplex PCR, and TCRdb holds only the in-frame ones, with some missing. The sample includes 150,000 to 160,000 clones, about four fifths seen only once; the top ten take approximately 0.5%. Sequences were obtained from peripheral blood. Receptors originate from a man aged 60 to 69 with acute or convalescent COVID-19.

The chain couples TRBV5-5 to TRBJ2-1; TRBD2 agrees at 7 bases. Germline V gene sequence: CDR1 SGHKS, CDR2 YYEKEE (reference sequence). Unmatched junction bases numbered 5, after V lost 3 bases and J lost 5 bases. There are 14 residues in the CDR3. Here the CDR3 DNA reads TGTGCCAGCAGCTGGGGGACTATAGACAATGAGCAGTTCTTC. It encodes CASSWGTIDNEQFF.

V is TRBV28 and J is TRBJ1-2; TRBD1 aligns across 9 bases. The length of the CDR3 is 13 residues. Looked up from germline, CDR1 is MDHEN and CDR2 is SYDVKM. The ends lost 9 bases at V and 4 bases at J; junction bases unmatched: 6. This CDR3 is CASTVQGAYGYTF. In nucleotides, the CDR3 is TGTGCCAGTACAGTACAGGGGGCCTATGGCTACACCTTC.

This clone was recorded a few times. The chain is built from TRBV3-1 (or the pseudogene TRBV3-2) and TRBJ1-1, with D possibly TRBD1 on 6 matching bases. Between the trimmed V and J ends, which lost 4 bases and 8 bases, there was a span of 8 bases. The CDR3 has 11 residues. Germline CDR1 is LGHDT and CDR2 is YNNKEL (reference sequence). The CDR3 region is CASSPGQEAFF. The CDR3 DNA follows: TGTGCCAGCAGCCCTGGACAGGAAGCTTTCTTT.

The chain has TRBV29-1 and TRBJ1-2; 7 positions match TRBD1. From germline, CDR1 is SQVTM and CDR2 ANQGSEA. V was pared by 4 bases and J by 6 bases, with 8 bases of the junction left unmatched. The CDR3 loop spans 13 amino acids. CDR3 protein: CSVGPGQYDGYTF. Here the CDR3 DNA reads TGCAGCGTTGGACCGGGACAGTACGATGGCTACACCTTC.

The CDR3 reads CASSLGGVNTEAFF. The CDR3 DNA follows: TGTGCCAGCAGCCTCGGGGGGGTGAACACTGAAGCTTTCTTT. The rearrangement links TRBV7-2 to TRBJ1-1, with D perhaps TRBD1 (5 bases). With 5 bases removed from V and 0 bases from J, the gap between germline ends came to 10 bases. CDR3 length equals 14 residues. Germline V gene lookup returns CDR1 SGHTA and CDR2 FQGNSA.

This rearrangement joins TRBV9 to TRBJ2-3; TRBD2 aligns across 13 bases. Germline loops: CDR1 SGDLS, CDR2 YYNGEE. Trimming cost V 4 bases and J 2 bases; bases outside gene matches: 4. The CDR3 has 16 amino acids. For the CDR3, the DNA is TGTGCCAGCAGCACCGGGACTAGCGGGGTCACAGATACGCAGTATTTT. Translation gives CASSTGTSGVTDTQYF.

The V call is TRBV27, the J call TRBJ1-4, with 7 bases that match TRBD1. V trimming: 3 bases; J trimming: 5 bases; junction bases outside the gene matches: 15. Per germline, CDR1 MNHEY and CDR2 SMNVEV (reference sequence). The CDR3 consists of 18 residues. CDR3 in amino acids: CASSFSYPTGAVNEKLFF. The DNA of the CDR3 is TGTGCCAGCAGTTTTTCTTATCCTACAGGGGCGGTAAATGAAAAACTGTTTTTT.

The rearrangement joins TRBV18 to TRBJ2-2, with 7 bases that match TRBD1. The germline gives CDR1 KGHSH, CDR2 LQKENI. Losses at the gene ends were 6 bases for V and 6 bases for J; bases not matched to a gene: 4. This CDR3 contains 13 residues. CDR3 nucleotides: TGTGCCAGCTCGTACGACAGGGCCGGGGAGCTGTTTTTT. Its protein is CASSYDRAGELFF.

The chain combines TRBV6-2 or TRBV6-3 with TRBJ2-7; D may be TRBD2 (5 bases). Germline values: CDR1 MNHEY, CDR2 SVGEGT. This CDR3 contains 15 residues. V shed 2 bases and J shed 7 bases, with 18 bases lying between them. DNA for the CDR3: TGTGCCAGCAGTTACCCCACGTCGGGCAGAGGGGAGCAGTACTTC. Protein sequence: CASSYPTSGRGEQYF.

This chain joins TRBV5-1 and TRBJ2-1, with 11 bases fitting TRBD2. CDR1 is SGHRS, CDR2 YFSETQ, per germline. V trimming: 1 base; J trimming: 7 bases; junction bases outside the gene matches: 4. This CDR3 region has 15 residues. CDR3 in DNA: TGCGCCAGCAGCTTGAGACTAGCGGGAATAAATGAGCAGTTCTTC. Translating it yields CASSLRLAGINEQFF. Complete variable domain (other parts from reference TRBV5-1 and TRBJ2-1): KAGVTQTPRYLIKTRGQQVTLSCSPISGHRSVSWYQQTPGQGLQFLFEYFSETQRNKGNFPGRFSGRQFSNSRSEMNVSTLELGDSALYLCASSLRLAGINEQFFGPGTRLTVL.

CDR3: CSGRTNTEAFF. The DNA of the CDR3 is TGCAGCGGGAGGACAAACACTGAAGCTTTCTTT. The chain employs TRBV20-1 and TRBJ1-1; TRBD1 is a possible D gene (5 bases). The germline V gene has CDR1 DFQATT and CDR2 SNEGSKA (reference sequence). This CDR3 region has 11 residues.

In this sample, this clone turned up a few times. J is TRBJ1-6 and V is TRBV29-1, with TRBD1 matching over 10 bases. The CDR3 spans 14 residues. The V segment lost 4 bases and the J segment 7 bases; nucleotides outside the gene matches: 4. In germline, CDR1 is SQVTM, CDR2 ANQGSEA. The chain's CDR3 is CSVGGGQGNSPLHF. CDR3 in DNA: TGCAGCGTTGGGGGGGGACAGGGGAATTCACCCCTCCACTTT.

The chain links TRBV24-1 to TRBJ1-2, with D possibly TRBD1 on 6 matching bases. The CDR3 length is 13 residues. Per the germline V gene, CDR1 is KGHDR and CDR2 is SFDVKD. V shed 7 bases and J shed 7 bases, with 15 bases lying between them. CDR3: CATRRSYRVGYTF. DNA of the CDR3: TGTGCCACCAGGAGGAGTTACAGGGTTGGCTACACCTTC.

With regard to this clone: Other DNA sequences within the sample encode an identical CDR3. J is TRBJ2-3 and V is TRBV7-2; D is ambiguous. Trimming left V 5 bases short and J 5 bases short, with 11 bases between. The CDR3 spans 13 residues. The germline V gene has CDR1 SGHTA and CDR2 FQGNSA. The CDR3 spells CASSLSSLDTQYF. DNA of the CDR3: TGTGCCAGCAGCCTCTCGTCCTTAGATACGCAGTATTTT.

This clone was seen just once. The rearrangement joins TRBV20-1 to TRBJ2-5; no clear D gene. V was clipped by 3 bases and J by 7 bases, with 6 bases between them. Germline CDR1 and CDR2: DFQATT and SNEGSKA (reference sequence). This CDR3 has 10 residues. The CDR3 loop reads CSASFGTQYF. DNA of the CDR3: TGCAGTGCTAGTTTCGGGACCCAGTACTTC.

The V call is TRBV19, the J call TRBJ2-2; D possibly corresponds to TRBD2 (5 bases). V was trimmed by 6 bases and J by 5 bases, leaving 13 bases between them. Germline-derived CDR1 and CDR2 are LNHDA and SQIVND (reference sequence). This CDR3 has 14 amino acids. The CDR3 here is CASRRADATGELFF. In nucleotides, the CDR3 is TGTGCCAGTAGGAGGGCAGACGCGACCGGGGAGCTGTTTTTT.

The chain is built from TRBV5-6 and TRBJ2-7; the D is unclear. This CDR3 contains 13 residues. Germline CDR1 is SGHDT and CDR2 is YYEEEE. V lost 1 base and J 5 bases, leaving 10 bases between the germline ends. CDR3: CASSLIDAHEQYF. The DNA of the CDR3 is TGTGCCAGCAGCTTGATAGATGCCCACGAGCAGTACTTC. The whole variable domain, filled in from reference TRBV5-6 and TRBJ2-7, reads DAGVTQSPTHLIKTRGQQVTLRCSPKSGHDTVSWYQQALGQGPQFIFQYYEEEERQRGNFPDRFSGHQFPNYSSELNVNALLLGDSALYLCASSLIDAHEQYFGPGTRLTVT.

This chain uses TRBV9 with TRBJ2-6; perhaps TRBD1 as D (6 bases). The CDR3 extends over 15 amino acids. Germline V gives CDR1 SGDLS, CDR2 YYNGEE. Trimming shortened V by 4 bases and J by 2 bases, and 10 bases separated the two germline ends. CDR3 amino acids: CASSLPGAGANVLTF. CDR3 nucleotide sequence: TGTGCCAGCAGCCTCCCAGGGGCTGGGGCCAACGTCCTGACTTTC.

The chain has TRBV5-8 and TRBJ1-5; D gene ambiguous. Germline V gene sequence: CDR1 SGHTS, CDR2 YDEGEE. The V end lost 1 base, the J end lost 13 bases, and 12 bases lay between the germline ends. There are 12 residues in the CDR3. CDR3 coding DNA: TGTGCCAGCAGCTTGCGGCCTCCGCGGCAGCATTTT. Its protein is CASSLRPPRQHF.

The rearrangement uses TRBV5-6 and TRBJ2-1; D is possibly TRBD2 (6 bases). Per germline, CDR1 SGHDT and CDR2 YYEEEE. Between the trimmed V and J ends, which lost 1 base and 3 bases, there was a span of 14 bases. CDR3 length: 16 residues. The DNA of the CDR3 is TGTGCCAGCAGCTTGATGGGGGGAGAGCTCTACAATGAGCAGTTCTTC. It is translated as CASSLMGGELYNEQFF.

The rearrangement uses TRBV4-3 and TRBJ2-1; no definite D call. The germline V and J ends were trimmed by 1 base and 1 base, with 8 bases remaining between them. Germline V gives CDR1 LGHNA, CDR2 YSLEER. This CDR3 comprises 15 residues. The CDR3 loop is CASSQVTGSYNEQFF. CDR3 nucleotides: TGCGCCAGCAGCCAAGTTACGGGTTCCTACAATGAGCAGTTCTTC.

V gene TRBV11-2 combines with J gene TRBJ1-3; D unresolved. The ends were cut back, 2 bases at V and 2 bases at J, with 16 bases in the middle. CDR3 length equals 17 residues. CDR1 is SGHAT, CDR2 FQNNGV, per germline. This chain's CDR3 is CASSLSYGRAAGNTIYF. The CDR3, as DNA: TGTGCCAGCAGCTTATCTTACGGGAGAGCTGCTGGAAACACCATATATTTT.

The chain is built from TRBV5-5 and TRBJ2-3; D is perhaps TRBD1 (5 bases). This CDR3 is 18 amino acids long. V was pared by 4 bases and J by 1 base, with 22 bases between. Germline V gives CDR1 SGHKS, CDR2 YYEKEE (reference sequence). CDR3 in DNA: TGTGCCAGCAGCCCCATAAAAGGGGCCGCCCCGCGCACAGATACGCAGTATTTT. Its translation is CASSPIKGAAPRTDTQYF. Full variable domain (rest looked up from reference TRBV5-5 and TRBJ2-3): DAGVTQSPTHLIKTRGQQVTLRCSPISGHKSVSWYQQVLGQGPQFIFQYYEKEERGRGNFPDRFSARQFPNYSSELNVNALLLGDSALYLCASSPIKGAAPRTDTQYFGPGTRLTVL.

A single count supports this clone. CDR3 in amino acids: CRAQGAEAFF. CDR3 DNA sequence: TGCAGGGCACAGGGGGCTGAAGCTTTCTTT. V usage is TRBV20-1 and J usage is TRBJ1-1; 8 bases agree with TRBD1. Germline V gene data show CDR1 as DFQATT and CDR2 as SNEGSKA (reference sequence). CDR3 length: 10 amino acids.

The chain employs TRBV12-1 and TRBJ2-1; the table's D gene call, TRBD2, was not cross checked with the DNA. TRBV12-1 is deemed a pseudogene. The CDR3 has 16 residues. CDR3: CASSARSGGAYNEQFF. In DNA form, the CDR3 reads TGTGCCAGCAGCGCCCGTAGCGGGGGGGCCTACAATGAGCAGTTCTTC.

The chain has TRBV2 and TRBJ1-4, with unresolved D. Germline loops: CDR1 SNHLY, CDR2 FYNNEI. The CDR3 length is 13 residues. With 4 bases removed from V and 5 bases from J, the gap between germline ends came to 8 bases. This CDR3 is CASSGAENEKLFF. The CDR3 coding sequence is TGTGCCAGCAGTGGGGCCGAAAATGAAAAACTGTTTTTT.